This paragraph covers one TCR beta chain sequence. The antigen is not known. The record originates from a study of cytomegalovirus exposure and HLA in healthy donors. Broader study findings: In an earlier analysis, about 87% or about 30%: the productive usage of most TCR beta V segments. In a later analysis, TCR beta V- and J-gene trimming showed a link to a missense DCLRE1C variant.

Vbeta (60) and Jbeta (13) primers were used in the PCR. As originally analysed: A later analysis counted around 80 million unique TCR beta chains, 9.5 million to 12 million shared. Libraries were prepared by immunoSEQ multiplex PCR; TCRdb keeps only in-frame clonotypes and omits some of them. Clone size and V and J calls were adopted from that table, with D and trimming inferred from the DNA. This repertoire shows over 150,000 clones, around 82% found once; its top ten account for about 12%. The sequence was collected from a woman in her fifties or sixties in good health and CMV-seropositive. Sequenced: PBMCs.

CDR3 nucleotide sequence: TGTGCCTGGGGTCCGGGACTAGCGGGGGCGGGAGATACGCAGTATTTT. Translated, it gives CAWGPGLAGAGDTQYF. This sequence joins TRBV30 and TRBJ2-3; 14 bases line up with TRBD2. Germline V gives CDR1 GTSNPN, CDR2 SVGIG (reference sequence). V lost 5 bases and J lost 5; bases outside the gene matches: 9. The CDR3 contains 16 residues. The full variable domain, its missing parts supplied by reference TRBV30 and TRBJ2-3, is SQTIHQWPATLVQPVGSPLSLECTVEGTSNPNLYWYRQAAGRGLQLLFYSVGIGQISSEVPQNLSASRPQDRQFILSSKKLLLSDSGFYLCAWGPGLAGAGDTQYFGPGTRLTVL.